This T cell receptor (beta chain) comes out of a study of radiotherapy plus CTLA-4 blockade in lung cancer. Study conclusions and caveats: Radiotherapy with ipilimumab was followed by blood expansion of tumor-derived clones.

CTLA-4 blockade using ipilimumab, together with focal radiation, was received by patients with chemo-refractory metastatic non-small-cell lung cancer. Remarks on this clone: The antigen is unknown.

The CDR3 sequence is 17 residues long. Germline CDR1 and CDR2: SGDLS and YYNGEE. Trimming removed 0 bases from V and 5 bases from J; junction bases left unmatched: 10. Generated by immunoSEQ multiplex PCR, the TCRdb table keeps only in-frame clones and is missing some. This sample carries 40,000 or so clones, roughly 65% of them seen once, and the ten largest clones take around 20%. This TCR was recovered from a human donor with non-small cell lung cancer who had a partial response to radiotherapy plus ipilimumab. The V call is TRBV9, the J call TRBJ1-2; the match to TRBD1 covers 10 bases. The sample was peripheral blood, taken from a patient treated with radiotherapy plus ipilimumab. The CDR3 DNA is TGTGCCAGCAGCGTAGGCGGGACAGGGGCGATGCTGTATGGCTACACCTTC. This encodes CASSVGGTGAMLYGYTF. Full variable domain (rest looked up from reference TRBV9 and TRBJ1-2): DSGVTQTPKHLITATGQRVTLRCSPRSGDLSVYWYQQSLDQGLQFLIQYYNGEERAKGNILERFSAQQFPDLHSELNLSSLELGDSALYFCASSVGGTGAMLYGYTFGSGTRLTVV.